A selection of T cell receptor beta chains follows, all from one sample in a study of cytomegalovirus exposure and HLA in healthy donors. The repertoire was sequenced with immunoSEQ multiplex PCR; TCRdb's copy has only in-frame clones and lacks some. The sample lists over 100,000 clones, around four fifths occurring once. Sequencing input: PBMCs. Receptors were obtained from a woman aged 50 to 60 in good health and CMV-seropositive. The CDR3 runs from the conserved cysteine through the conserved F or W. Fields, in order: clone size, J gene, V gene, D gene, CDR3 protein, CDR3 DNA. D genes are given only for firm matches. Where a row states a size, it is once, few, many or the class of an expanded clone; other rows omit it.

clone size: NA
J gene: TRBJ2-5
V gene: TRBV27
D gene: TRBD2
CDR3 protein: CASSSILAGGSQETQYF
CDR3 DNA: TGTGCCAGCAGTTCGATACTAGCGGGAGGTTCCCAAGAGACCCAGTACTTC

clone size: few
J gene: TRBJ2-1
V gene: TRBV27
D gene: NA
CDR3 protein: CASSSYRPEDEQFF
CDR3 DNA: TGTGCCAGCAGTTCCTACCGGCCTGAGGATGAGCAGTTCTTC

clone size: NA
J gene: TRBJ2-7
V gene: TRBV7-2
D gene: TRBD1
CDR3 protein: CASGLDRDNEQYF
CDR3 DNA: TGTGCCAGCGGATTAGACAGGGACAACGAGCAGTACTTC

clone size: once
J gene: TRBJ1-1
V gene: TRBV10-3
D gene: NA
CDR3 protein: CAISEGQPTEAFF
CDR3 DNA: TGTGCCATCAGTGAGGGACAGCCCACTGAAGCTTTCTTT

clone size: NA
J gene: TRBJ2-2
V gene: TRBV9
D gene: NA
CDR3 protein: CASSVVGQNTGELFF
CDR3 DNA: TGTGCCAGCAGCGTAGTTGGACAGAACACCGGGGAGCTGTTTTTT

clone size: NA
J gene: TRBJ2-2
V gene: TRBV9
D gene: TRBD2
CDR3 protein: CASSLRVAGRTGELFF
CDR3 DNA: TGTGCCAGCAGCCTCCGGGTAGCGGGAAGGACCGGGGAGCTGTTTTTT

clone size: NA
J gene: TRBJ2-1
V gene: TRBV5-1
D gene: NA
CDR3 protein: CASSVIPSSGEQFF
CDR3 DNA: TGCGCCAGCAGCGTGATCCCTTCTTCAGGTGAGCAGTTCTTC

clone size: NA
J gene: TRBJ2-2
V gene: TRBV7-9
D gene: NA
CDR3 protein: CASRSTAGPRGELFF
CDR3 DNA: TGTGCCAGCAGAAGTACAGCGGGCCCAAGGGGGGAGCTGTTTTTT

clone size: few
J gene: TRBJ2-2
V gene: TRBV5-1
D gene: TRBD1
CDR3 protein: CASSPGQGIPTGELFF
CDR3 DNA: TGCGCCAGCAGCCCGGGACAGGGGATTCCCACCGGGGAGCTGTTTTTT

clone size: NA
J gene: TRBJ1-3
V gene: TRBV5-6
D gene: NA
CDR3 protein: CASRPGVGNTIYF
CDR3 DNA: TGTGCCAGCAGGCCAGGGGTCGGAAACACCATATATTTT

clone size: NA
J gene: TRBJ1-1
V gene: TRBV7-9
D gene: NA
CDR3 protein: CASSLFFGEEAFF
CDR3 DNA: TGTGCCAGCAGCTTATTCTTCGGGGAGGAAGCTTTCTTT

clone size: NA
J gene: TRBJ2-2
V gene: TRBV2
D gene: TRBD2
CDR3 protein: CASRTSGSNTGELFF
CDR3 DNA: TGTGCCAGCAGGACTAGCGGGTCGAACACCGGGGAGCTGTTTTTT

clone size: NA
J gene: TRBJ2-4
V gene: TRBV6-1
D gene: NA
CDR3 protein: CASSERTYKTVEAKNSQYF
CDR3 DNA: TGTGCCAGCAGTGAAAGGACCTATAAAACTGTGGAGGCCAAAAACAGTCAGTACTTC

clone size: few
J gene: TRBJ2-7
V gene: TRBV18
D gene: TRBD1
CDR3 protein: CASSPVHRGIDYEQYF
CDR3 DNA: TGTGCCAGCTCACCTGTCCACAGGGGGATCGACTACGAGCAGTACTTC

clone size: NA
J gene: TRBJ1-5
V gene: TRBV7-7
D gene: NA
CDR3 protein: CASTQGQPQHF
CDR3 DNA: TGTGCTAGCACCCAGGGTCAGCCCCAGCATTTT

clone size: once
J gene: TRBJ1-2
V gene: TRBV19
D gene: NA
CDR3 protein: CASRSGGYTF
CDR3 DNA: TGTGCCAGTAGAAGCGGTGGCTACACCTTC

clone size: NA
J gene: TRBJ2-2
V gene: TRBV18
D gene: TRBD1
CDR3 protein: CASSFGQGDTGELFF
CDR3 DNA: TGTGCCAGCTCATTCGGACAGGGGGACACCGGGGAGCTGTTTTTT

clone size: NA
J gene: TRBJ1-6
V gene: TRBV25-1
D gene: NA
CDR3 protein: CASKRGNSPLHF
CDR3 DNA: TGTGCCAGCAAAAGAGGTAATTCACCCCTCCACTTT

clone size: NA
J gene: TRBJ1-2
V gene: TRBV19
D gene: TRBD1
CDR3 protein: CASSARTGPDYGYTF
CDR3 DNA: TGTGCCAGTAGTGCCAGGACAGGGCCGGACTATGGCTACACCTTC

clone size: once
J gene: TRBJ1-4
V gene: TRBV6-5
D gene: NA
CDR3 protein: CASSYNRKGEEKLFF
CDR3 DNA: TGTGCCAGCAGTTACAATCGGAAGGGGGAGGAAAAACTGTTTTTT

clone size: NA
J gene: TRBJ2-5
V gene: TRBV4-3
D gene: TRBD1
CDR3 protein: CASSQGQTGVVETQYF
CDR3 DNA: TGCGCCAGCAGCCAAGGGCAAACAGGGGTCGTGGAGACCCAGTACTTC

clone size: NA
J gene: TRBJ2-1
V gene: TRBV19
D gene: NA
CDR3 protein: CASSINSYNEQFF
CDR3 DNA: TGTGCCAGTAGTATTAACTCCTACAATGAGCAGTTCTTC

clone size: NA
J gene: TRBJ1-5
V gene: TRBV6-1
D gene: NA
CDR3 protein: CASRPGVSNQPQHF
CDR3 DNA: TGTGCCAGCAGGCCCGGGGTGAGCAATCAGCCCCAGCATTTT

clone size: NA
J gene: TRBJ2-7
V gene: TRBV5-1
D gene: TRBD1
CDR3 protein: CASSSDRGPYEQYF
CDR3 DNA: TGCGCCAGCAGTTCGGACAGGGGACCCTACGAGCAGTACTTC

clone size: NA
J gene: TRBJ2-2
V gene: TRBV19
D gene: TRBD1
CDR3 protein: CASTLGDRGTGELFF
CDR3 DNA: TGTGCCAGTACCTTAGGGGACAGGGGGACCGGGGAGCTGTTTTTT

clone size: NA
J gene: TRBJ1-1
V gene: TRBV4-3
D gene: NA
CDR3 protein: CASSLSPGDTEAFF
CDR3 DNA: TGCGCCAGCAGCTTATCCCCGGGGGACACTGAAGCTTTCTTT

clone size: few
J gene: TRBJ2-2
V gene: TRBV11-2
D gene: TRBD2
CDR3 protein: CASSSGGGKHF
CDR3 DNA: TGTGCCAGCAGCTCAGGCGGGGGTAAACATTTT

clone size: few
J gene: TRBJ2-2
V gene: TRBV2
D gene: TRBD1
CDR3 protein: CASTKTGATGELFF
CDR3 DNA: TGTGCCAGCACCAAAACAGGGGCCACCGGGGAGCTGTTTTTT

clone size: NA
J gene: TRBJ1-5
V gene: TRBV19
D gene: NA
CDR3 protein: CASSSHGEGNQPQHF
CDR3 DNA: TGTGCCAGTAGTTCCCACGGGGAAGGCAATCAGCCCCAGCATTTT

clone size: NA
J gene: TRBJ2-2
V gene: TRBV6-4
D gene: NA
CDR3 protein: CASSDQANTGELFF
CDR3 DNA: TGTGCCAGCAGTGACCAGGCGAACACCGGGGAGCTGTTTTTT

clone size: NA
J gene: TRBJ2-3
V gene: TRBV7-3
D gene: TRBD1
CDR3 protein: CASSRDRGTDTQYF
CDR3 DNA: TGTGCCAGCAGCCGGGACAGGGGCACAGATACGCAGTATTTT

clone size: NA
J gene: TRBJ2-7
V gene: TRBV18
D gene: NA
CDR3 protein: CASSARTGLEEQYF
CDR3 DNA: TGTGCCAGCTCAGCAAGAACAGGGTTGGAGGAGCAGTACTTC

clone size: NA
J gene: TRBJ2-5
V gene: TRBV9
D gene: TRBD2
CDR3 protein: CASSVGLAGETQYF
CDR3 DNA: TGTGCCAGCAGCGTTGGACTAGCGGGAGAGACCCAGTACTTC

clone size: few
J gene: TRBJ2-6
V gene: TRBV2
D gene: NA
CDR3 protein: CASSRSSGANVLTF
CDR3 DNA: TGTGCCAGCAGCAGGTCCTCTGGGGCCAACGTCCTGACTTTC

clone size: NA
J gene: TRBJ2-2
V gene: TRBV12-5
D gene: TRBD2
CDR3 protein: CASGWLEGDAAGENTGELFF
CDR3 DNA: TGTGCTAGTGGTTGGCTCGAAGGGGATGCGGCGGGGGAGAACACCGGGGAGCTGTTTTTT

clone size: NA
J gene: TRBJ2-1
V gene: TRBV2
D gene: TRBD2
CDR3 protein: CASSATSGGYNEQFF
CDR3 DNA: TGTGCCAGCAGCGCCACTAGCGGGGGTTACAATGAGCAGTTCTTC

clone size: NA
J gene: TRBJ2-1
V gene: TRBV11-3
D gene: TRBD2
CDR3 protein: CASSLGGSSYNEQFF
CDR3 DNA: TGTGCCAGCAGCTTAGGCGGGAGCTCCTACAATGAGCAGTTCTTC

clone size: few
J gene: TRBJ2-5
V gene: TRBV9
D gene: TRBD2
CDR3 protein: CASGAGGWRETQYF
CDR3 DNA: TGTGCCAGCGGGGCGGGAGGATGGCGAGAGACCCAGTACTTC

clone size: once
J gene: TRBJ1-5
V gene: TRBV7-8
D gene: NA
CDR3 protein: CASSLREGNQPQHF
CDR3 DNA: TGTGCCAGCAGCTTACGGGAAGGCAATCAGCCCCAGCATTTT

clone size: NA
J gene: TRBJ2-3
V gene: TRBV29-1
D gene: TRBD2
CDR3 protein: CSKLAGGPPDTQYF
CDR3 DNA: TGCAGCAAACTAGCGGGAGGGCCCCCAGATACGCAGTATTTT

clone size: NA
J gene: TRBJ2-3
V gene: TRBV5-6
D gene: NA
CDR3 protein: CASSFGWEERPDTQYF
CDR3 DNA: TGTGCCAGCAGCTTCGGGTGGGAGGAGCGCCCAGATACGCAGTATTTT

clone size: NA
J gene: TRBJ2-1
V gene: TRBV7-6
D gene: TRBD2
CDR3 protein: CASSLAAGRVEDEQFF
CDR3 DNA: TGTGCCAGCAGCTTAGCGGCAGGGAGGGTGGAGGATGAGCAGTTCTTC

clone size: NA
J gene: TRBJ1-1
V gene: TRBV7-6
D gene: NA
CDR3 protein: CASSPDMGGTEAFF
CDR3 DNA: TGTGCCAGCAGCCCCGACATGGGTGGCACTGAAGCTTTCTTT

clone size: NA
J gene: TRBJ2-1
V gene: TRBV19
D gene: TRBD1
CDR3 protein: CASNLGQGHNEQFF
CDR3 DNA: TGTGCCAGTAACCTAGGACAGGGCCACAATGAGCAGTTCTTC

clone size: NA
J gene: TRBJ2-7
V gene: TRBV9
D gene: NA
CDR3 protein: CASSIAAGPAYEQYF
CDR3 DNA: TGTGCCAGCAGCATAGCTGCAGGTCCCGCCTACGAGCAGTACTTC

clone size: NA
J gene: TRBJ1-1
V gene: TRBV2
D gene: NA
CDR3 protein: CASSPEVATEAFF
CDR3 DNA: TGTGCCAGCAGTCCCGAGGTAGCCACTGAAGCTTTCTTT

clone size: NA
J gene: TRBJ2-2
V gene: TRBV9
D gene: NA
CDR3 protein: CASSALSGELFF
CDR3 DNA: TGTGCCAGCAGCGCCCTTTCCGGGGAGCTGTTTTTT

clone size: NA
J gene: TRBJ1-1
V gene: TRBV14
D gene: NA
CDR3 protein: CASSQARVIDTEAFF
CDR3 DNA: TGTGCCAGCAGCCAGGCACGGGTGATTGACACTGAAGCTTTCTTT

clone size: NA
J gene: TRBJ1-1
V gene: TRBV7-6
D gene: NA
CDR3 protein: CASSLWMMGGGLNTEAFF
CDR3 DNA: TGTGCCAGCAGCTTATGGATGATGGGGGGGGGACTGAACACTGAAGCTTTCTTT

clone size: NA
J gene: TRBJ2-1
V gene: TRBV9
D gene: TRBD2
CDR3 protein: CASSPPSLAGYNEQFF
CDR3 DNA: TGTGCCAGCAGCCCACCCTCACTAGCGGGCTACAATGAGCAGTTCTTC

clone size: once
J gene: TRBJ2-3
V gene: TRBV18
D gene: NA
CDR3 protein: CASSRGIRDTQYF
CDR3 DNA: TGTGCCAGCTCAAGGGGGATCCGAGATACGCAGTATTTT

clone size: NA
J gene: TRBJ1-1
V gene: TRBV7-2
D gene: NA
CDR3 protein: CASSLGESFPEAFF
CDR3 DNA: TGTGCCAGCAGCTTAGGCGAGAGTTTCCCTGAAGCTTTCTTT